A selection of T cell receptor beta chains follows, all from one sample in a study of T cell changes during pregnancy in multiple sclerosis. Profiling relied on immunoSEQ multiplex PCR, and the TCRdb table lists in-frame clones only, not all of them. The table has some 40,000 clones, roughly nine tenths seen once; the top ten hold roughly 0.57%. Here the sequenced sample was CD4+ T cells from peripheral blood mononuclear cells, taken in the first trimester of pregnancy. Receptors were obtained from a female donor with multiple sclerosis, enrolled in a pregnancy study. CDR3s include the opening cysteine and the closing phenylalanine or tryptophan. The order of the fields is CDR3 DNA, CDR3 protein, D gene, J gene, clone size, V gene. A D gene is named only where the DNA matches it firmly. Rows give clone size only sometimes, using once, few, many, or a class for an expanded clone.

CDR3nt: TGTGCCTGGAGTGCCCCATTTAGCTTCCCTCACAATGAGCAGTTCTTC
CDR3aa: CAWSAPFSFPHNEQFF
d_gene: .
j_gene: TRBJ2-1
abundance: .
v_gene: TRBV30

CDR3nt: TGCGCCAGCAGATTAATTCCGGGACAGGGGAACACTGAAGCTTTCTTT
CDR3aa: CASRLIPGQGNTEAFF
d_gene: TRBD1
j_gene: TRBJ1-1
abundance: .
v_gene: TRBV4-1

CDR3nt: TGTGCCAGCAGCCAGCTACTCGATGAGCAGTTCTTC
CDR3aa: CASSQLLDEQFF
d_gene: .
j_gene: TRBJ2-1
abundance: .
v_gene: TRBV4-2

CDR3nt: TGTGCCAGCAGCTTACGGGGGGTTGACATTCAGTACTTC
CDR3aa: CASSLRGVDIQYF
d_gene: TRBD2
j_gene: TRBJ2-4
abundance: .
v_gene: TRBV7-2

CDR3nt: TGTGCCAGCGGGAGGGCGGGAGGGCCGGGTGAGCAGTACTTC
CDR3aa: CASGRAGGPGEQYF
d_gene: TRBD2
j_gene: TRBJ2-7
abundance: .
v_gene: TRBV11-2

CDR3nt: TGCGCCAGCAGCTTTCGTTTGAACACTGAAGCTTTCTTT
CDR3aa: CASSFRLNTEAFF
d_gene: .
j_gene: TRBJ1-1
abundance: .
v_gene: TRBV5-1

CDR3nt: TGTGCCAGCAGTCAGGGTTGGCTAGCGAGCTACGAGCAGTACTTC
CDR3aa: CASSQGWLASYEQYF
d_gene: .
j_gene: TRBJ2-7
abundance: .
v_gene: TRBV27

CDR3nt: TGTGCCTGGAGTGTATGGCTAGCGGGATTAATGGGAAGTCCCCAGTACTTC
CDR3aa: CAWSVWLAGLMGSPQYF
d_gene: TRBD2
j_gene: TRBJ2-5
abundance: .
v_gene: TRBV30

CDR3nt: TGTGCCAGCGCTACATCCATCGGGGTCTACGAGCAGTACTTC
CDR3aa: CASATSIGVYEQYF
d_gene: .
j_gene: TRBJ2-7
abundance: .
v_gene: TRBV6-5

CDR3nt: TGTGCCAGCAGTTCGACAGCCTATGGCTACACCTTC
CDR3aa: CASSSTAYGYTF
d_gene: .
j_gene: TRBJ1-2
abundance: .
v_gene: TRBV6-5

CDR3nt: TGTGCCAGCAGCGTAGGGAAGGGGCACATTCAGTACTTC
CDR3aa: CASSVGKGHIQYF
d_gene: .
j_gene: TRBJ2-4
abundance: .
v_gene: TRBV9

CDR3nt: TGCGCCAGCAGCCAATTTACTGGTGCACTCAATGAGCAGTTCTTC
CDR3aa: CASSQFTGALNEQFF
d_gene: .
j_gene: TRBJ2-1
abundance: .
v_gene: TRBV4-3

CDR3nt: TGTGCCAGCAGCCTAGCTGGGGCCAACGTCCTGACTTTC
CDR3aa: CASSLAGANVLTF
d_gene: .
j_gene: TRBJ2-6
abundance: .
v_gene: TRBV6-5

CDR3nt: TGTGCCAGCATTAAGGGGACACCAACCTACAATGAGCAGTTCTTC
CDR3aa: CASIKGTPTYNEQFF
d_gene: .
j_gene: TRBJ2-1
abundance: .
v_gene: TRBV28

CDR3nt: TGCGCCAGCAGCTTGCAGCCGGGGGTAAGGGCCAAAAACATTCAGTACTTC
CDR3aa: CASSLQPGVRAKNIQYF
d_gene: .
j_gene: TRBJ2-4
abundance: once
v_gene: TRBV5-1

CDR3nt: TGTGCCAGCGGCCGGGACAGGGCCGCCTACGAGCAGTACTTC
CDR3aa: CASGRDRAAYEQYF
d_gene: TRBD1
j_gene: TRBJ2-7
abundance: .
v_gene: TRBV27

CDR3nt: TGTGCCAGCAGTGAACAAGGGGGCCCCCACGAGCAGTACTTC
CDR3aa: CASSEQGGPHEQYF
d_gene: TRBD1
j_gene: TRBJ2-7
abundance: .
v_gene: TRBV6-1

CDR3nt: TGCGCCAGCAGCTTAAGTCAGGGGGCGGCCTACGAGCAGTACTTC
CDR3aa: CASSLSQGAAYEQYF
d_gene: TRBD1
j_gene: TRBJ2-7
abundance: .
v_gene: TRBV5-1

CDR3nt: TGTGCCAGCAGTGTTGGGACTAGCCTTGGCGAGACCCAGTACTTC
CDR3aa: CASSVGTSLGETQYF
d_gene: TRBD2
j_gene: TRBJ2-5
abundance: .
v_gene: TRBV6-1

CDR3nt: TGCGCCAGCAGCTTACGGGAGCGGCGCGAGCAGTACTTC
CDR3aa: CASSLRERREQYF
d_gene: .
j_gene: TRBJ2-7
abundance: .
v_gene: TRBV5-1

CDR3nt: TGTGCCACCAGCAGAGGCGGGGGAGGGGATCAGCCCCAGCATTTT
CDR3aa: CATSRGGGGDQPQHF
d_gene: .
j_gene: TRBJ1-5
abundance: .
v_gene: TRBV15

CDR3nt: TGCGCCAGCAGCGGGGTTGCGGGAGGTTCCCACGAGCAGTACTTC
CDR3aa: CASSGVAGGSHEQYF
d_gene: TRBD2
j_gene: TRBJ2-7
abundance: .
v_gene: TRBV5-1

CDR3nt: TGTGCCAGTAGAGCAGTAGTATCAGGAAAGCAGCCCCAGCATTTT
CDR3aa: CASRAVVSGKQPQHF
d_gene: .
j_gene: TRBJ1-5
abundance: .
v_gene: TRBV19

CDR3nt: TGTGCCAGCAGTTTATGGGCGGGACAGGGGGCCGATCAGCCCCAGCATTTT
CDR3aa: CASSLWAGQGADQPQHF
d_gene: TRBD1
j_gene: TRBJ1-5
abundance: once
v_gene: TRBV28

CDR3nt: TGTGCCAGCAGCCTAGGGGGGCAGACCGACAATGAGCAGTTCTTC
CDR3aa: CASSLGGQTDNEQFF
d_gene: .
j_gene: TRBJ2-1
abundance: .
v_gene: TRBV9

CDR3nt: TGCGCCAGCAGCTTGGACAGGGCTAACTATGGCTACACCTTC
CDR3aa: CASSLDRANYGYTF
d_gene: .
j_gene: TRBJ1-2
abundance: .
v_gene: TRBV5-1

CDR3nt: TGCAGCGTTGCGGGAGGGGGCGGAAAGACCCAGTACTTC
CDR3aa: CSVAGGGGKTQYF
d_gene: .
j_gene: TRBJ2-5
abundance: .
v_gene: TRBV29-1

CDR3nt: TGTGCCTGGAGTGATGGGACAGGGTGGATGAACACTGAAGCTTTCTTT
CDR3aa: CAWSDGTGWMNTEAFF
d_gene: TRBD1
j_gene: TRBJ1-1
abundance: few
v_gene: TRBV30

CDR3nt: TGTGCCAGCAGCCCGGGACTAACGAACACCGGGGAGCTGTTTTTT
CDR3aa: CASSPGLTNTGELFF
d_gene: TRBD2
j_gene: TRBJ2-2
abundance: .
v_gene: TRBV9

CDR3nt: TGTGCCAGTAGTATCGGACAGGGGAACACTGAAGCTTTCTTT
CDR3aa: CASSIGQGNTEAFF
d_gene: TRBD1
j_gene: TRBJ1-1
abundance: .
v_gene: TRBV19

CDR3nt: TGCAGCGTTAAGGGAGCAGGACAGGGGTCTGGCGAGCAGTACTTC
CDR3aa: CSVKGAGQGSGEQYF
d_gene: TRBD1
j_gene: TRBJ2-7
abundance: .
v_gene: TRBV29-1

CDR3nt: TGTGCCAGCAGTAAGGACAGGGGAAGCAATCAGCCCCAGCATTTT
CDR3aa: CASSKDRGSNQPQHF
d_gene: TRBD1
j_gene: TRBJ1-5
abundance: .
v_gene: TRBV2

CDR3nt: TGTGCCAGCGTTCGACAGGGAGGTAATGAAAAACTGTTTTTT
CDR3aa: CASVRQGGNEKLFF
d_gene: TRBD1
j_gene: TRBJ1-4
abundance: .
v_gene: TRBV2

CDR3nt: TGTGCCAGCAGCGATTACACAGGGGAGGAAGCTTTCTTT
CDR3aa: CASSDYTGEEAFF
d_gene: TRBD1
j_gene: TRBJ1-1
abundance: .
v_gene: TRBV7-3

CDR3nt: TGCGCCAGCAGTGATTCAGGAGATACGCAGTATTTT
CDR3aa: CASSDSGDTQYF
d_gene: .
j_gene: TRBJ2-3
abundance: once
v_gene: TRBV10-1

CDR3nt: TGTGCCAGTGGCCAGGGGAGGGGTAGCTCTGGGGCCAACGTCCTGACTTTC
CDR3aa: CASGQGRGSSGANVLTF
d_gene: .
j_gene: TRBJ2-6
abundance: .
v_gene: TRBV19

CDR3nt: TGTGCCAGCAGTTACTCCAACGCGCGAGGAAACTATGGCTACACCTTC
CDR3aa: CASSYSNARGNYGYTF
d_gene: .
j_gene: TRBJ1-2
abundance: few
v_gene: TRBV6-5

CDR3nt: TGTGCCAGCAGCAGAGGTAATGAAAAACTGTTTTTT
CDR3aa: CASSRGNEKLFF
d_gene: .
j_gene: TRBJ1-4
abundance: .
v_gene: TRBV11-2

CDR3nt: TGTGCCAGCACGGCTACTAGGGCTTTCTTT
CDR3aa: CASTATRAFF
d_gene: .
j_gene: TRBJ1-1
abundance: .
v_gene: TRBV6-5

CDR3nt: TGCAGCTCAGGGGCTTCCCAAGAGACCCAGTACTTC
CDR3aa: CSSGASQETQYF
d_gene: .
j_gene: TRBJ2-5
abundance: .
v_gene: TRBV29-1

CDR3nt: TGTGCCAGCAGTTTCCGGGATAGCTATGGCTACACCTTC
CDR3aa: CASSFRDSYGYTF
d_gene: .
j_gene: TRBJ1-2
abundance: .
v_gene: TRBV27

CDR3nt: TGTGCCAGCAGCTTAGGAGCCCTACTCTATGGCTACACCTTC
CDR3aa: CASSLGALLYGYTF
d_gene: .
j_gene: TRBJ1-2
abundance: .
v_gene: TRBV5-6

CDR3nt: TGTGCCAGCAGTCGTCAGGGGGCACTCGAGCAGTACTTC
CDR3aa: CASSRQGALEQYF
d_gene: TRBD1
j_gene: TRBJ2-7
abundance: .
v_gene: TRBV25-1

CDR3nt: TGTGCCAGCAGTTACTCCTCGGGGACTGGGGCCAACGTCCTGACTTTC
CDR3aa: CASSYSSGTGANVLTF
d_gene: .
j_gene: TRBJ2-6
abundance: .
v_gene: TRBV6-5

CDR3nt: TGTGCCAGCAGTGAATCGGTCCTGCGAGACTATGGCTACACCTTC
CDR3aa: CASSESVLRDYGYTF
d_gene: .
j_gene: TRBJ1-2
abundance: .
v_gene: TRBV6-1

CDR3nt: TGTGCCAGCAGTGATCCCAGGGAGGGAACGTTCAACGAGCAGTACTTC
CDR3aa: CASSDPREGTFNEQYF
d_gene: TRBD2
j_gene: TRBJ2-7
abundance: .
v_gene: TRBV25-1

CDR3nt: TGTGCCAGCAGCTCCCGGGGGAGAGCGGGAGGGCCGTATGAGCAGTTCTTC
CDR3aa: CASSSRGRAGGPYEQFF
d_gene: TRBD2
j_gene: TRBJ2-1
abundance: .
v_gene: TRBV5-4

CDR3nt: TGTGCCAGCAGTTCAGGTAGGGGTCGCAATCAGCCCCAGCATTTT
CDR3aa: CASSSGRGRNQPQHF
d_gene: .
j_gene: TRBJ1-5
abundance: .
v_gene: TRBV6-6

CDR3nt: TGTGCCAGTAATTTGGACAGGGATGGGGGCTACACCTTC
CDR3aa: CASNLDRDGGYTF
d_gene: TRBD1
j_gene: TRBJ1-2
abundance: .
v_gene: TRBV19

CDR3nt: TGTGCCAACGGGGGGGAACTTACCTACGAGCAGTACTTC
CDR3aa: CANGGELTYEQYF
d_gene: TRBD2
j_gene: TRBJ2-7
abundance: .
v_gene: TRBV6-1

CDR3nt: TGTGCCAGCAGCGACTCAGGGGCTGAGGTGGAGTATTTT
CDR3aa: CASSDSGAEVEYF
d_gene: .
j_gene: TRBJ2-3
abundance: .
v_gene: TRBV28

CDR3nt: TGTGCCAGCAGTGGCTTCCTAGCGGGAGGGCCCGAGGGCAATGAGCAGTTCTTC
CDR3aa: CASSGFLAGGPEGNEQFF
d_gene: TRBD2
j_gene: TRBJ2-1
abundance: .
v_gene: TRBV6-1

CDR3nt: TGTGCCAGCAGCTCTTTGAGGGGGCGGAAGGGGGACACTGAAGCTTTCTTT
CDR3aa: CASSSLRGRKGDTEAFF
d_gene: TRBD1
j_gene: TRBJ1-1
abundance: once
v_gene: TRBV5-6

CDR3nt: TGTGCCAGCAGCTTGACTAGCGGGAGGGCTTGGAGCAATGAGCAGTTCTTC
CDR3aa: CASSLTSGRAWSNEQFF
d_gene: TRBD2
j_gene: TRBJ2-1
abundance: few
v_gene: TRBV27

CDR3nt: TGTGTCAGAACCATTGTACCGGGACAGGGAAACACTGAAGCTTTCTTT
CDR3aa: CVRTIVPGQGNTEAFF
d_gene: .
j_gene: TRBJ1-1
abundance: .
v_gene: TRBV7-5

CDR3nt: TGTGCCAGTAGTACCTGGACAGGGGGCCCGGGACTAGCGGGAGTCCATGAGCAGTTCTTC
CDR3aa: CASSTWTGGPGLAGVHEQFF
d_gene: TRBD2
j_gene: TRBJ2-1
abundance: .
v_gene: TRBV19

CDR3nt: TGTGCCAGCTCACGACAGGGTTACAATCAGCCCCAGCATTTT
CDR3aa: CASSRQGYNQPQHF
d_gene: TRBD1
j_gene: TRBJ1-5
abundance: .
v_gene: TRBV18